The clone carrying this TCR beta chain appeared once. The data belong to a study of blood T cell repertoires in COVID-19. Study-wide background: Both acute and convalescent COVID-19 samples were obtained from the United States, Italy and Spain.

V was pared by 5 bases and J by 5 bases, with 8 bases of the junction left unmatched. Germline values: CDR1 SGHAT, CDR2 FQNNGV. The CDR3 extends over 15 amino acids. Original methodology: Reference gene primer amplification gave estimated nucleated cell counts. Libraries were prepared by immunoSEQ multiplex PCR; TCRdb keeps only in-frame clonotypes and omits some of them. The DNA was the basis for D and trimming; V, J and clone size are from that table. Of 75,000 to 95,000 clones listed, about 85% are singletons. The sequencing input was peripheral blood. The TCR comes from a man older than 75 with active or convalescent COVID-19. V is TRBV11-2 and J is TRBJ2-1, with 8 bases fitting TRBD1. In nucleotides, the CDR3 is TGTGCCAGCAGCCAAGACAGGGGAACCCACAATGAGCAGTTCTTC. Translating gives CASSQDRGTHNEQFF.